This TCR beta chain came from a study of cytomegalovirus exposure and HLA in healthy donors. Study background: In an earlier analysis, 95 million to 140 million unique TCR beta sequences were found from 200 million or so T cells. Study outcomes and limitations: In a later analysis, common viral pathogens appeared linked to several of the most significant clusters. The likely explanation for a cluster of highly shared sequence variants was sequencing artifact. The study recorded 150 to 200 TCR beta chains that were cytomegalovirus-associated.

A note on this clone: Antigen unknown.

Germline V gene sequence: CDR1 MNHEY, CDR2 SVGAGI. Germline trimming cut 6 bases from V and 2 bases from J; bases unmatched to any gene: 10. This CDR3 region has 15 residues. Primers for the PCR totalled 60 Vbeta and 13 Jbeta. Clones were sequenced by immunoSEQ multiplex PCR, and TCRdb holds only the in-frame ones, with some missing. The table includes some 210,000 clones, about 90% detected once. Sequencing used PBMCs. The genes are TRBV6-5 and TRBJ2-7, with TRBD1 matching 7 bases. The origin of this receptor is a man in his thirties or forties in good health and CMV-seronegative. The CDR3 loop reads CASRLRTGTAYEQYF. The DNA for the CDR3 is TGTGCCAGCAGACTACGGACCGGGACAGCCTACGAGCAGTACTTC.